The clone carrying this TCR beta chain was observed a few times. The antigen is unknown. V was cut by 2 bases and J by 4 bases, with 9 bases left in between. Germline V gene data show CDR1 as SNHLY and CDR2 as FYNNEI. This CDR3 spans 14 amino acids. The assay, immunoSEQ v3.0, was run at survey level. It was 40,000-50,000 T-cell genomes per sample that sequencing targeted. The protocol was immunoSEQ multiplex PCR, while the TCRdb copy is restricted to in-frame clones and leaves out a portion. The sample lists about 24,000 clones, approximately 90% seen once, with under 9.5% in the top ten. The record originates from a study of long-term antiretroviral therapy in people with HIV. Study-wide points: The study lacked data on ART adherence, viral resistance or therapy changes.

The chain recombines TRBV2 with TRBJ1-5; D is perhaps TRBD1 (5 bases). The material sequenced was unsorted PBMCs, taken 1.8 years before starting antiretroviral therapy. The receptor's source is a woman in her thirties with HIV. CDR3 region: CASSEIKGNQPQHF. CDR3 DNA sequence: TGTGCCAGCAGTGAAATTAAGGGGAATCAGCCCCAGCATTTT. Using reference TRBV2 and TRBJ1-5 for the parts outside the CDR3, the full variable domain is EPEVTQTPSHQVTQMGQEVILRCVPISNHLYFYWYRQILGQKVEFLVSFYNNEISEKSEIFDDQFSVERPDGSNFTLKIRSTKLEDSAMYFCASSEIKGNQPQHFGDGTRLSIL.